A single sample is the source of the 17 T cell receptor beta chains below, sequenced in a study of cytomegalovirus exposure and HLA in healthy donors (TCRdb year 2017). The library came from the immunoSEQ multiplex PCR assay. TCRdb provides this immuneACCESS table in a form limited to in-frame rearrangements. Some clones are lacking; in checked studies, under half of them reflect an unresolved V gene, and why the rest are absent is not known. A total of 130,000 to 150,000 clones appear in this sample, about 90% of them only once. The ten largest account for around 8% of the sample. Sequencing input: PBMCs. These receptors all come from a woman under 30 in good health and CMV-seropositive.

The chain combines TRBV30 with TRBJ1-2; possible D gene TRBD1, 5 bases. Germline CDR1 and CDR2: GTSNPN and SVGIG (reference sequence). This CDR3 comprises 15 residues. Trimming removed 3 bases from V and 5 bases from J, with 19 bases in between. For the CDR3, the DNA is TGTGCCTGGAGACCCGACAGAATTCTTGGGTATGGCTACACCTTC. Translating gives CAWRPDRILGYGYTF.

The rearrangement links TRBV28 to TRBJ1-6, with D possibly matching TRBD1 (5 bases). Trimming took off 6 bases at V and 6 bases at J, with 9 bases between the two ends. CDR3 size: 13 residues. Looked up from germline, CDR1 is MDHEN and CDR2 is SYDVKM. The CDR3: CASRLTANSPLHF. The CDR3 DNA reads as TGTGCCAGCAGATTGACAGCTAATTCACCCCTCCACTTT. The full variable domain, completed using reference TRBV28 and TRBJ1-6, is DVKVTQSSRYLVKRTGEKVFLECVQDMDHENMFWYRQDPGLGLRLIYFSYDVKMKEKGDIPEGYSVSREKKERFSLILESASTNQTSMYLCASRLTANSPLHFGNGTRLTVT.

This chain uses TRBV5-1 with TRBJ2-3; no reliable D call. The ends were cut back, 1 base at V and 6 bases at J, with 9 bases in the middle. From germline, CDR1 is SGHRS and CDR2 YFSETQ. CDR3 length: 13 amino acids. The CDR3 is CASSLISGDTQYF. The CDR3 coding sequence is TGCGCCAGCAGCTTGATCTCCGGGGATACGCAGTATTTT.

The CDR3 DNA reads TGTGCCATCAGCGTTTTGGAGCGGGGGGGCATAGATGAGCAGTTCTTC. Protein sequence: CAISVLERGGIDEQFF. This chain links TRBV10-3 with TRBJ2-1, with 10 nucleotides matching TRBD2. Germline CDR1 ENHRY, CDR2 SYGVKD. V lost 6 bases to trimming and J lost 8 bases; unmatched junction nucleotides: 13. The length of the CDR3 is 16 residues.

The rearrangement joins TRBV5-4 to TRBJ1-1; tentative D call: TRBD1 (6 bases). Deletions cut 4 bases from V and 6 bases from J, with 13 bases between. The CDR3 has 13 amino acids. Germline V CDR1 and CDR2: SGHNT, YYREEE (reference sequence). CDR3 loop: CASSPQGIPEAFF. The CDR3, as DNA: TGTGCCAGCAGCCCACAGGGTATTCCTGAAGCTTTCTTT.

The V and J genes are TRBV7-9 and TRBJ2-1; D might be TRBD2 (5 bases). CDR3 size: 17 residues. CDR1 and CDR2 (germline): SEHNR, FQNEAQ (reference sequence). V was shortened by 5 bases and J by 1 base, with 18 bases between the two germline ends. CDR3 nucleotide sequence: TGTGCCAGCAGCCGGACCCCCGGGGTCGGGTCCTACAATGAGCAGTTCTTC. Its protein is CASSRTPGVGSYNEQFF.

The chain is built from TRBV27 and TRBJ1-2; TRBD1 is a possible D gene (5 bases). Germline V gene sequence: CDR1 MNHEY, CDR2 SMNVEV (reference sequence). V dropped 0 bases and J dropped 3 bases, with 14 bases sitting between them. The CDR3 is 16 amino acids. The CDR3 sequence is CASSLSGLWGDYGYTF. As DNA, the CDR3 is TGTGCCAGCAGTTTATCGGGACTTTGGGGGGACTATGGCTACACCTTC.

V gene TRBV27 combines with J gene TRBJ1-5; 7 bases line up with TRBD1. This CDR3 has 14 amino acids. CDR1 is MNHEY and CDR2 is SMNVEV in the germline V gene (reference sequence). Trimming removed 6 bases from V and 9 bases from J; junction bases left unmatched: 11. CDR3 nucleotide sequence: TGTGCCAGCAGCCAGGGGGGCGGAGCGTGGCCCCAGCATTTT. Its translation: CASSQGGGAWPQHF.

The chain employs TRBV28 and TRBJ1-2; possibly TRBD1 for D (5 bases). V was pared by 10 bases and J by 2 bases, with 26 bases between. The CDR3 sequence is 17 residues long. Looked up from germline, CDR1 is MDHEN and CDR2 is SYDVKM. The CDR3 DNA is TGTGCCATCGATTTTCCATCGTCTACTTCAGGGAACTATGGCTACACCTTC. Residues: CAIDFPSSTSGNYGYTF.

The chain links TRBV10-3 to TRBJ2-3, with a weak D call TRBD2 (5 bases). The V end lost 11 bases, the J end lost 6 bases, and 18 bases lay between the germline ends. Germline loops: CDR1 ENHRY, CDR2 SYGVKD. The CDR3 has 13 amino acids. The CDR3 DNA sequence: TGTGCCGTCCGGGATACCGGCGTGGATACGCAGTATTTT. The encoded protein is CAVRDTGVDTQYF.

In nucleotides, the CDR3 is TGTGCCAGCAGCCTTAGTCCCGAGACAGGCTTCTATGGCTACACCTTC. It codes for CASSLSPETGFYGYTF. The V gene is TRBV9, the J gene TRBJ1-2; weak D call: TRBD1 (6 bases). Germline-derived CDR1 and CDR2 are SGDLS and YYNGEE. The CDR3 extends over 16 amino acids. V was trimmed by 4 bases and J by 4 bases, leaving 20 bases between them.

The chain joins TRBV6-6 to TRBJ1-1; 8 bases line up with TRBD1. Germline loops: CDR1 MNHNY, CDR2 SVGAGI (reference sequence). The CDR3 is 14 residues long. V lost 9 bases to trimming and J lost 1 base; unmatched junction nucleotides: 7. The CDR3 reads CASMTGVGNTEAFF. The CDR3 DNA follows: TGTGCCAGTATGACAGGGGTGGGGAACACTGAAGCTTTCTTT.

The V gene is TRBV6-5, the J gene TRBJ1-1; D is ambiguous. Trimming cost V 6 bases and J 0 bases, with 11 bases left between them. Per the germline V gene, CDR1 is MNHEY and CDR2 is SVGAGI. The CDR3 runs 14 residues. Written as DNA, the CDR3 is TGTGCCAGCAGCCCAGACGGGGTGAACACTGAAGCTTTCTTT. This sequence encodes CASSPDGVNTEAFF.

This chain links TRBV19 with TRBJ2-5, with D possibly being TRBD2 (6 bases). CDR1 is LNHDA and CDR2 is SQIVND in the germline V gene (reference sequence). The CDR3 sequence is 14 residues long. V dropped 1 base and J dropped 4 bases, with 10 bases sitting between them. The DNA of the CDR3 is TGTGCCAGTAGTATAGCGACGCGGGGAGAGACCCAGTACTTC. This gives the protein CASSIATRGETQYF.

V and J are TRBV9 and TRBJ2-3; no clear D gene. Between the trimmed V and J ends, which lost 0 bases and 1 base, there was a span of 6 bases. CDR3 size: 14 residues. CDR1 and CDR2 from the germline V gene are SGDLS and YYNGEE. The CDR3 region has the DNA TGTGCCAGCAGCGTAGGGAGCCGCACAGATACGCAGTATTTT. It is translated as CASSVGSRTDTQYF.

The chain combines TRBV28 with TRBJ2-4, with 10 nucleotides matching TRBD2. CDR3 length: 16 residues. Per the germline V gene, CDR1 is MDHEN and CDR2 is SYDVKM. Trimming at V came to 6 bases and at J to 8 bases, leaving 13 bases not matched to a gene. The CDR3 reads CASRSGLARLGYIQYF. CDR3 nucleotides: TGTGCCAGCAGATCGGGACTAGCGAGATTAGGATACATTCAGTACTTC.

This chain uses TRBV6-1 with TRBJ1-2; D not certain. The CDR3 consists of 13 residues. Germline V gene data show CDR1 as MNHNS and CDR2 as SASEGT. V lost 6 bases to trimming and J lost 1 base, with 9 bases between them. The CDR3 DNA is TGTGCCAGCAGCGAGTCCCGTAACTATGGCTACACCTTC. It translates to CASSESRNYGYTF.